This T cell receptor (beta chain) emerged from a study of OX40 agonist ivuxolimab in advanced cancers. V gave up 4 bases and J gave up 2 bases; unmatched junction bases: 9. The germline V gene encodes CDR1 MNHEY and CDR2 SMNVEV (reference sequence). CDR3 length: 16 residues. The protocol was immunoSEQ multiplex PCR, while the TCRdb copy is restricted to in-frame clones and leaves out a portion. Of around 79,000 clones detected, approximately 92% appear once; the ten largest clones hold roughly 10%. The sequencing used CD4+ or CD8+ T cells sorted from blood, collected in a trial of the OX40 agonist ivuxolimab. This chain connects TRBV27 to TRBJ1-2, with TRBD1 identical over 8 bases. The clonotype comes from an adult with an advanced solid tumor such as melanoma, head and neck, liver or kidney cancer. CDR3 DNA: TGTGCCAGCAGTTACAACACAGGGGGTATAAACTATGGCTACACCTTC. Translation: CASSYNTGGINYGYTF.